This T cell receptor beta chain was obtained from a study of T cells in Graves' hyperthyroidism and ophthalmopathy. The study's findings and limits: Ophthalmopathy was distinguished from stable hyperthyroidism by 13 V-J signatures.

V lost 8 bases and J lost 3; bases outside the gene matches: 9. The CDR3 is 16 residues long. Germline V lookup: CDR1 WNHNN, CDR2 SYGVQD (reference sequence). In regard to this clonotype: Its antigen remains unknown.

TCR beta CDR3 region amplification was performed from RNA transcripts. First-round RT-PCR of the TCR CDR3 relied on the HTBI primer set. TCRdb re-called the multiplex PCR reads with MiXCR, one entry per CDR3 protein. The table lists under 800,000 distinct CDR3 sequences, approximately 14% of them singletons. About 9.4 ml fresh peripheral blood yielded the PBMCs. This chain uses TRBV10-1 with TRBJ2-3; 12 bases align to TRBD2. Sequencing used blood. The clonotype comes from a woman between 18 and 30 years old with Graves' hyperthyroidism. CDR3 in amino acids: CASGILAGGPTDTQYF. The CDR3 DNA follows: TGCGCCAGCGGCATCCTAGCGGGAGGGCCGACAGATACGCAGTATTTT.